These 4 T cell receptor beta chains originate from one sample sequenced in a study of cytomegalovirus exposure and HLA in healthy donors. Measured with immunoSEQ multiplex PCR; TCRdb has only the in-frame clones, and not every one. This table has some 170,000 clones, 95% to 96% appearing once. Sequences were obtained from PBMCs. These receptors all come from a woman younger than 30 in good health and CMV-seronegative.

The gene calls are TRBV5-1 and TRBJ1-1; possible D gene TRBD1, 6 bases. Trimming shortened V by 4 bases and J by 4 bases, and 20 bases separated the two germline ends. The CDR3 contains 16 residues. Per the germline V gene, CDR1 is SGHRS and CDR2 is YFSETQ. The CDR3, as DNA: TGCGCCAGCAGCCTAACTGCAGGGGCGCGAAGCACTGAAGCTTTCTTT. This codes for CASSLTAGARSTEAFF.

V usage is TRBV6-5 and J usage is TRBJ2-7; no clear D gene. The CDR3 totals 15 residues. V lost 6 bases and J lost 2, with 17 bases in between. Germline CDR1 is MNHEY and CDR2 is SVGAGI. The CDR3 region has the DNA TGTGCCAGCAGACGCGACGGATCCAGCGCCTACGAGCAGTACTTC. This sequence encodes CASRRDGSSAYEQYF.

The V call is TRBV2, the J call TRBJ2-3; tentative D call: TRBD1 (5 bases). V was pared by 6 bases and J by 9 bases, with 10 bases between. CDR1 and CDR2 (germline): SNHLY, FYNNEI. The CDR3 length is 11 residues. As DNA, the CDR3 is TGTGCCAGCAGCAGACAGACGACGCAGTATTTT. It translates to CASSRQTTQYF. The full variable domain, in which reference TRBV2 and TRBJ2-3 provide the parts outside the CDR3, is EPEVTQTPSHQVTQMGQEVILRCVPISNHLYFYWYRQILGQKVEFLVSFYNNEISEKSEIFDDQFSVERPDGSNFTLKIRSTKLEDSAMYFCASSRQTTQYFGPGTRLTVL.

J is TRBJ2-5 and V is TRBV6-1; TRBD2 matches at 13 bases. CDR1 MNHNS and CDR2 SASEGT come from the germline V gene. Trimming at V came to 0 bases and at J to 5 bases, leaving 6 bases not matched to a gene. The CDR3 is 17 residues long. CDR3 sequence (DNA): TGTGCCAGCAGTGAAGCGACTAGCGGGGGGCAGGGGGAGACCCAGTACTTC. It encodes CASSEATSGGQGETQYF.